This is a list of T cell receptor beta chains from one sample in a study of T-cell reconstitution after alpha-beta-depleted transplantation in children. TCRdb itself ran the PCR reads through MiXCR, one entry per CDR3 protein. The sample holds a few hundred thousand distinct CDR3 sequences; about 17% are singletons and the top ten take just under 30%. Sequences were derived from PBMCs, mostly from graft donor cells, sampled 360 days after TCRalphabeta/CD19-depleted stem cell transplant. All receptors derive from a boy under two years old who had a stem cell transplant for Wiskott-Aldrich syndrome, so the T cells may come from the graft donor. Each CDR3 is given with its conserved first and last residue. D genes are given only for firm matches. Not every row has a clone size; where given, it reads once, few, many or a size class.

J,V,D,size,DNA,CDR3
TRBJ2-1,TRBV11-3,-,-,TGTGCCAGCAGTCGGACACGCCCCAATGAGCAGTTCTTC,CASSRTRPNEQFF
TRBJ1-2,TRBV5-1,-,-,TGCGCCAGCAGCTTGGAGAGTTATGGCTACACCTTC,CASSLESYGYTF
TRBJ1-5,TRBV28,-,few,TGTGCCAGCAGCGAAGGCCTATGGGCCCAGCATTTT,CASSEGLWAQHF
TRBJ1-6,TRBV12-3/TRBV12-4,TRBD1,-,TGTGCCAGCAATTACCTAGGGACAGGGGGAATGAATTCACCCCTCCACTTT,CASNYLGTGGMNSPLHF
TRBJ2-1,TRBV18,-,-,TGTGCCAGCTCACCTGTGATCGTCAATGAGCAGTTCTTC,CASSPVIVNEQFF
TRBJ2-1,TRBV19,TRBD2,-,TGTGCCAGTAGTATGTACGGGGGGGCGGAGCAGTTCTTC,CASSMYGGAEQFF
TRBJ2-3,TRBV4-1,-,-,TGCGCCAGCAGCCAAGTTGTGTGGGGGGCTAGCACAGATACGCAGTATTTT,CASSQVVWGASTDTQYF
TRBJ2-7,TRBV6-5,TRBD1,-,TGTGCCAGCAGTTACTCAGACAGGGGGCGGTTTGGCGAGCAGTACTTC,CASSYSDRGRFGEQYF
TRBJ2-2,TRBV25-1,-,few,TGTGCCAGCAGTGAATACCGCCCACCCGGGGAGCTGTTTTTT,CASSEYRPPGELFF
TRBJ2-7,TRBV6-6,-,many,TGTGCCAGCAGTTACGTCTTATCCTACGAGCAGTACTTC,CASSYVLSYEQYF
TRBJ1-5,TRBV29-1,TRBD1,few,TGCAGCGTTGGGCAGGGGGCATTCCAGCCCCAGCATTTT,CSVGQGAFQPQHF